The entry below gives a single T cell receptor (beta chain) sequence along with its context. This sample is drawn from a study of CD8+ T cells in alopecia areata. Germline V gene data show CDR1 as SEHNR and CDR2 as FQNEAQ (reference sequence). The CDR3 is 14 residues long. J gave up 7 bases and V 5 bases, and 7 bases lay outside the gene matches. Extraction and reverse transcription of RNA yielded cDNA as the sequencing template. Using immunoSEQ multiplex PCR, the repertoire was profiled, and TCRdb retains in-frame clones only, with some absent. The sample contains approximately 63,000 clones, 50% to 75% of which appear only once.

This chain links TRBV7-9 with TRBJ1-2, with 10 bases lining up with TRBD1. The receptor's source is a human donor with alopecia areata. The material sequenced was CD8+ T cells sorted from blood, taken at week 0. CDR3 in DNA: TGTGCCAGCAGCCCGGGACAGGGGACGAGTGGCTACACCTTC. As protein: CASSPGQGTSGYTF.